This TCR beta chain was recorded in a study of cytomegalovirus exposure and HLA in healthy donors. PCR involved 60 Vbeta and 13 Jbeta primers. Sequencing used immunoSEQ multiplex PCR; TCRdb keeps in-frame clones, though not all of them. Counted here are fewer than 150,000 clones, 70% to 85% occurring once; the ten biggest clones make up roughly 4%. Study results and limitations: Productive status was seen about 90% or about 30% of the time for most TCR beta V segments in an earlier analysis. Analysis performed later found over 15,000 TCR beta sequences associated with HLA alleles at 0.05 false discovery rate.

Notes on this clone: The antigen remains unidentified.

The CDR3 loop spans 13 amino acids. Germline-derived CDR1 and CDR2 are SNHLY and FYNNEI. The genes are TRBV2 and TRBJ2-5, with TRBD1 identical over 7 bases. The end of the DNA is better explained by TRBJ2-7, so the J call may be wrong. Material for sequencing was PBMCs. This sequence was found in a man aged 40-55 years in good health and CMV-seropositive. The chain's CDR3 is CASTGTATYEQYF. The CDR3 nucleotides read TGTGCCAGCACCGGGACAGCGACCTACGAGCAGTACTTC.